A selection of T cell receptor beta chains follows, all from one sample in a study of Graves' ophthalmopathy and Graves' hyperthyroidism. From the multiplex PCR reads, TCRdb called clonotypes with MiXCR, one entry per CDR3 protein. The table shows 350,000 to 450,000 distinct CDR3 sequences, with about 21% occurring only once. The sequencing input was peripheral blood. The receptors come from a woman in her late teens or twenties with stable Graves' hyperthyroidism. Both conserved end residues are trimmed from each CDR3.

v_gene: TRBV20-1
CDR3aa: SAPPGWNQPQH

v_gene: TRBV7-8
CDR3aa: ASSSAGSGNTIY

v_gene: TRBV28
CDR3aa: ASSFWDKQETQY

v_gene: TRBV12-3/TRBV12-4
CDR3aa: ASSAGQPYEQY

v_gene: TRBV28
CDR3aa: ASRPQPVGTEAF

v_gene: TRBV7-8
CDR3aa: ASSLGSVLTDMNTEAL

v_gene: TRBV30
CDR3aa: AWSLDLNYGYT

v_gene: TRBV6-2/TRBV6-3
CDR3aa: ASSYPSAEQY

v_gene: TRBV7-2
CDR3aa: ASSGYSGTGQETQY

v_gene: TRBV19
CDR3aa: ASSPRDSRNTEAF

v_gene: TRBV7-9
CDR3aa: ASSLAPGGGEQY

v_gene: TRBV20-1
CDR3aa: SARNGLAGRETQY